This T cell receptor (beta chain) comes out of a study of CD8 T cells in Susac syndrome. Broader study findings: The authors acknowledged that their TCR sequencing and HLA analysis involved a relatively small number of individuals.

Random hexamers were used to reverse transcribe the RNA input (about 0.45 to 1 ug). The authors amplified TCR beta CDR3 across 54 Vbeta and 13 Jbeta using immunoSEQ multiplex PCR. One entry per CDR3 protein, called by TCRdb with MiXCR from the immunoSEQ multiplex PCR reads. The data contain under 200,000 distinct CDR3 sequences, roughly 95% of them seen just once; the ten biggest clones take up about 0.16%. Points on this clonotype: Its antigen is not identified.

Negative isolation yielded the CD8+ and CD4+ T cells, while FACS enriched the TEMRA cells. This TCR came from a human donor with multiple sclerosis. The specimen sequenced was CD8+ T cells from PBMCs.

This CDR3 is CASSQEGFNRDNEQFF. DNA for the CDR3: TGTGCCAGCAGCCAAGAAGGGTTTAACCGCGACAATGAGCAGTTCTTC. The chain has TRBV4-2 and TRBJ2-1, with no clear D. Trimming pared 0 bases from V and 5 bases from J, leaving 14 bases between. CDR1 is LGHNA and CDR2 is YNFKEQ in the germline V gene. The CDR3 is 16 amino acids.